This T cell receptor (beta chain) was observed in a study of T cells in Graves' hyperthyroidism and ophthalmopathy. Study outcomes and limitations: Using 13 V-J features, a model discriminated ophthalmopathy from stable hyperthyroidism.

To note about this clonotype: Its antigen remains unidentified.

Amplification targeted TCR beta CDR3 regions from RNA transcripts. With the HTBI primer set, the TCR CDR3 went through a first round of RT-PCR. Each CDR3 protein gets one entry after TCRdb re-called the multiplex PCR reads with MiXCR. The repertoire includes about 690,000 distinct CDR3 sequences, 15% to 20% of them detected once, and 15% to 19% sits in the top ten. This clonotype originated in a man aged 50 to 60 with Graves' hyperthyroidism. The sequenced sample consisted of blood.

The CDR3 here is CASRVRTDTQYF. The DNA for the CDR3 is TGCGCCAGCAGGGTTCGGACAGATACGCAGTATTTT. The rearrangement joins TRBV4-3 to TRBJ2-3, with D unresolved. The CDR3 is 12 amino acids. CDR1 and CDR2 from the germline V gene are LGHNA and YSLEER. Trimming pared 6 bases from V and 3 bases from J, leaving 7 bases between.